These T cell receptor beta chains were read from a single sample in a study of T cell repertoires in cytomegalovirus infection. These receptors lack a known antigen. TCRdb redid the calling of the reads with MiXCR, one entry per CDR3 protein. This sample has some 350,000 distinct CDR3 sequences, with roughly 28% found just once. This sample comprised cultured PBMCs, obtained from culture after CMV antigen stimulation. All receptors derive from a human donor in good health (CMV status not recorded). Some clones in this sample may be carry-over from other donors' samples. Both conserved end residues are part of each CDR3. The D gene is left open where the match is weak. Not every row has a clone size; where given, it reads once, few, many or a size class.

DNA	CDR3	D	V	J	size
TGTGCCAGCAGTCCGACGACAGGTCGCTATGGCTACACCTTC	CASSPTTGRYGYTF	NA	TRBV28	TRBJ1-2	NA
TGTGCCAGCAGCAGAGTCAATCAGCCCCAGCATTTT	CASSRVNQPQHF	NA	TRBV7-8	TRBJ1-5	NA
TGTGCCAGCAGCTTAGCATTAAGCGGGGCCTACGAGCAGTACTTC	CASSLALSGAYEQYF	TRBD2	TRBV7-2	TRBJ2-7	many
TGTGCCATCACCCCCGACGGCAACACTGAAGCTTTCTTT	CAITPDGNTEAFF	NA	TRBV10-3	TRBJ1-1	NA
TGTGCCAGCAGTAAAATAGCGGGGACGTACGCCTACGAGCAGTACTTC	CASSKIAGTYAYEQYF	TRBD2	TRBV27	TRBJ2-7	NA
TGTGCCAGCCGTCAAGCGGGAGAACTCTACGAGCAGTACTTC	CASRQAGELYEQYF	TRBD2	TRBV27	TRBJ2-7	few
TGTGCCAGCAGTGCAACAGGGGCCTACAATGAGCAGTTCTTC	CASSATGAYNEQFF	TRBD1	TRBV28	TRBJ2-1	many
TGCAGTGCTGCCCTTCCTAGCGGAGAAGAGACCCAGTACTTC	CSAALPSGEETQYF	TRBD2	TRBV20-1	TRBJ2-5	few
TGTGCCAGCAGCTTAACTAGCGGGAGAATCGGGGAGCTGTTTTTT	CASSLTSGRIGELFF	TRBD2	TRBV7-9	TRBJ2-2	few
TGTGCCAGCAGCTTAAGAGGGGACTACGAGCAGTACTTC	CASSLRGDYEQYF	NA	TRBV7-8	TRBJ2-7	many
TGTGCCAGCAGCTCGACAGGATTCCCGGAGTGGGGCTATGGCTACACCTTC	CASSSTGFPEWGYGYTF	NA	TRBV7-2	TRBJ1-2	NA
TGTGCCAGCATGACAGGGTCCAGCAATCAGCCCCAGCATTTT	CASMTGSSNQPQHF	TRBD1	TRBV19	TRBJ1-5	NA
TGTGCCAGCAGTTCCCCCGGGCAGAGACCTGAAGCTTTCTTT	CASSSPGQRPEAFF	NA	TRBV27	TRBJ1-1	NA
TGTGCCAGCAGCCACTTTTCAAGCGGGAGGGCCTCCTACAATGAGCAGTTCTTC	CASSHFSSGRASYNEQFF	TRBD2	TRBV14	TRBJ2-1	NA
TGCAGTGCTAGATATACGTTCTACAATGAGCAGTTCTTC	CSARYTFYNEQFF	NA	TRBV20-1	TRBJ2-1	NA
TGTGCCAGCAGAAGAAAGGCTAGCGATATCTACGAGCAGTACTTC	CASRRKASDIYEQYF	NA	TRBV7-8	TRBJ2-7	few
TGTGCCAGCAGCCCCGGGGGGAACACCGGGGAGCTGTTTTTT	CASSPGGNTGELFF	NA	TRBV7-8	TRBJ2-2	many
TGTGCCAGTCTCCTCCGAGACGGGAACTATGGCTACACCTTC	CASLLRDGNYGYTF	NA	TRBV19	TRBJ1-2	NA